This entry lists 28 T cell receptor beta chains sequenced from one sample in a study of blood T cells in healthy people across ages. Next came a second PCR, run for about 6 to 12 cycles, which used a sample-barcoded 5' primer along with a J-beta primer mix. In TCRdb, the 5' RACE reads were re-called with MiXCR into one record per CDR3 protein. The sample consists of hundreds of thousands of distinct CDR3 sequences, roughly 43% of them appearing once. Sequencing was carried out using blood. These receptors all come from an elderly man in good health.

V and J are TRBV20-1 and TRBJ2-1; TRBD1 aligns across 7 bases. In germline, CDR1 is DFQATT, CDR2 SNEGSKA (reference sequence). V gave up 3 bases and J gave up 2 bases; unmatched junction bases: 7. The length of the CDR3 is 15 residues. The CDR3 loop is CSARRTGGTYNEQFF. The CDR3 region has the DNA TGCAGTGCTAGGCGGACAGGTGGGACCTACAATGAGCAGTTCTTC.

CDR3: CASSGRQGNTEAFF. CDR3 coding DNA: TGTGCCAGCAGCGGCCGACAGGGGAACACTGAAGCTTTCTTT. The rearrangement joins TRBV7-2 to TRBJ1-1; 7 bases map to TRBD1. The V gene's germline CDR1 is SGHTA and CDR2 FQGNSA. CDR3 length: 14 residues. V was pared by 5 bases and J by 1 base, with 4 bases of the junction left unmatched.

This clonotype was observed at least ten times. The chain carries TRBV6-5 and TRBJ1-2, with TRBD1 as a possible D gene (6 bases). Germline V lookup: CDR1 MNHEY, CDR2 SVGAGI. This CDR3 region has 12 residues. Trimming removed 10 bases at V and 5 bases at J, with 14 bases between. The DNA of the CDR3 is TGTGCCACCCTGACAGGTTTATATGGCTACACCTTC. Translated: CATLTGLYGYTF.

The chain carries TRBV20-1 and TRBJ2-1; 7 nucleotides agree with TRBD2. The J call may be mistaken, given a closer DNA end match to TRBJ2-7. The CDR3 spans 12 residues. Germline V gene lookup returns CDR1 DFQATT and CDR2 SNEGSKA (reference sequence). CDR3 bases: TGCAGTGCTAGACCCGGGAGGAATGAGCAGTACTTC. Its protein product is CSARPGRNEQYF.

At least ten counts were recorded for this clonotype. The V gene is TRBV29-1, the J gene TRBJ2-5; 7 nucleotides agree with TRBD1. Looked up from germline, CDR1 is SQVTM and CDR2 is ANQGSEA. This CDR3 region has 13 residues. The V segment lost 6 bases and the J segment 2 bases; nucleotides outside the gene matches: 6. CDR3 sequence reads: CSVDRDSQETQYF. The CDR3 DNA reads TGCAGCGTAGACCGGGACAGTCAAGAGACCCAGTACTTC.

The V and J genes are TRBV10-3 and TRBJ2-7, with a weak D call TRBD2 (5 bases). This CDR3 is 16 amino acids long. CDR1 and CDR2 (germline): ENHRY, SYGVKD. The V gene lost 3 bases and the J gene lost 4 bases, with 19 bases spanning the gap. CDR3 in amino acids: CAISETARGLFYEQYF. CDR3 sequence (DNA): TGTGCCATCAGTGAAACCGCAAGAGGGCTGTTTTACGAGCAGTACTTC.

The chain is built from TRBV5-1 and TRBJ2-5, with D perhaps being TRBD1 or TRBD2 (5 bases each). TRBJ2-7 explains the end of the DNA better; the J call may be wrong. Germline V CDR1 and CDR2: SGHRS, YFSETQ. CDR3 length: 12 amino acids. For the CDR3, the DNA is TGCGCCAGCAGCCCTGGGGGAATCGAGCAGTACTTC. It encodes CASSPGGIEQYF.

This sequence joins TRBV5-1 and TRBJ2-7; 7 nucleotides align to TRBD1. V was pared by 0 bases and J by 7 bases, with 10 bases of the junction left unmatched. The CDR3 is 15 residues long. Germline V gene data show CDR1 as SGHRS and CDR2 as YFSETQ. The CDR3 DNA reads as TGCGCCAGCAGCTTGGAACAGGGGTCCTACAATGAGCAGTACTTC. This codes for CASSLEQGSYNEQYF.

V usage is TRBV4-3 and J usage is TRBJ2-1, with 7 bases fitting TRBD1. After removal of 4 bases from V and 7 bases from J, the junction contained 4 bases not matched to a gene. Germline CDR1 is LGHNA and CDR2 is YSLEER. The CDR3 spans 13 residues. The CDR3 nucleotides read TGCGCCAGCAGCCCGCAGGGGGTAAATGAGCAGTTCTTC. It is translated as CASSPQGVNEQFF.

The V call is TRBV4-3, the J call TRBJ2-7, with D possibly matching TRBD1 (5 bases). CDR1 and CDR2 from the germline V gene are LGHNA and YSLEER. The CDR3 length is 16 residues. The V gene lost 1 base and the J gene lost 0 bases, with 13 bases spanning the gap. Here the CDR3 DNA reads TGCGCCAGCAGCCAAGGATGCTCAGGGCCCTCCTACGAGCAGTACTTC. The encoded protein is CASSQGCSGPSYEQYF.

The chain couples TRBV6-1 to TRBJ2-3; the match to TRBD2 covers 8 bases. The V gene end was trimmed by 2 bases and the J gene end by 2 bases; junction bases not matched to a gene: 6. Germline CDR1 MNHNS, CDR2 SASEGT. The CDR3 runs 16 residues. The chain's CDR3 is CASSEYRGGYTDTQYF. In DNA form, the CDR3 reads TGTGCCAGCAGTGAATACCGGGGGGGGTACACAGATACGCAGTATTTT.

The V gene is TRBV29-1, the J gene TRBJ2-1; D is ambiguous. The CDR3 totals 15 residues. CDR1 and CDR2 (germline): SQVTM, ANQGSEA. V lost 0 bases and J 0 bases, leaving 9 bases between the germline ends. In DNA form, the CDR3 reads TGCAGCGTTGAAGATAATTCAGCCTCCTACAATGAGCAGTTCTTC. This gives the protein CSVEDNSASYNEQFF.

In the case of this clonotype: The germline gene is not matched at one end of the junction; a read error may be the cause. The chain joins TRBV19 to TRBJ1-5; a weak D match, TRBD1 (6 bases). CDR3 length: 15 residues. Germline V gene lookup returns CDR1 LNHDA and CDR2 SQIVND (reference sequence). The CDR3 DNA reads TGTGCCAGTAGCATTGGACAGCTCGTCAATCATCCCCAGCATTTT. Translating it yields CASSIGQLVNHPQHF.

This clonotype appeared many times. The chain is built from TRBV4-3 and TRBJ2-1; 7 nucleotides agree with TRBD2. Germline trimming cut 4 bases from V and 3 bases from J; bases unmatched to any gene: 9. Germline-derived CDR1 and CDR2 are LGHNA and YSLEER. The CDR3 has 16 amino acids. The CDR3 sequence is CASSRTWGGDYNEQFF. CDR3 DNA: TGCGCCAGCAGCCGGACCTGGGGGGGTGACTACAATGAGCAGTTCTTC.

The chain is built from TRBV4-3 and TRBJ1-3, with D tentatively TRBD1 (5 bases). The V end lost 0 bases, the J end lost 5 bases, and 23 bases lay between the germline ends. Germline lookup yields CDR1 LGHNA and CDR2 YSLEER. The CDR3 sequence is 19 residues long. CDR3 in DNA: TGCGCCAGCAGCCAAGATCCGGCAGGGATTGGAAGAGACAGAAACACCATATATTTT. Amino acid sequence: CASSQDPAGIGRDRNTIYF.

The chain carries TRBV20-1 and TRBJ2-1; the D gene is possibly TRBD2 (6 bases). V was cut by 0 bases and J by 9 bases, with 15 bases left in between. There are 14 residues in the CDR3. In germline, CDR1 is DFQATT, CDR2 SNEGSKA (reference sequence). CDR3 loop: CSAREGLGVPEQFF. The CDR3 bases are TGCAGTGCTAGAGAGGGACTGGGGGTACCTGAGCAGTTCTTC.

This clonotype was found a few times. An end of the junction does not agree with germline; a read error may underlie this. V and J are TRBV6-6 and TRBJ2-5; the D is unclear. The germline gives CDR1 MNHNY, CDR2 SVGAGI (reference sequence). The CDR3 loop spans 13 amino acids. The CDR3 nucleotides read TGTGCCAGCAGTGCCCCTTTAAAAGAGTCCCAGTACTTC. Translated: CASSAPLKESQYF.

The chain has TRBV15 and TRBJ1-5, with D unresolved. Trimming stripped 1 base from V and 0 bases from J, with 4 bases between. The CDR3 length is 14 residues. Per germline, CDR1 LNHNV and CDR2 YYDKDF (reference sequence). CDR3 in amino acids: CATSRGDSNQPQHF. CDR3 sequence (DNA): TGTGCCACCAGCAGAGGGGATAGCAATCAGCCCCAGCATTTT.

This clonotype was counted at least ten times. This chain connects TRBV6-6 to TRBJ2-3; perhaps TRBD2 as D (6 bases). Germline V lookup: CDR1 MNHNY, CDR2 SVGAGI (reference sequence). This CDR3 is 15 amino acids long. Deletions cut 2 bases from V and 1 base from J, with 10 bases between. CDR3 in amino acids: CASSYAGTRTDTQYF. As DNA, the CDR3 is TGTGCCAGCAGTTACGCGGGGACCCGCACAGATACGCAGTATTTT.

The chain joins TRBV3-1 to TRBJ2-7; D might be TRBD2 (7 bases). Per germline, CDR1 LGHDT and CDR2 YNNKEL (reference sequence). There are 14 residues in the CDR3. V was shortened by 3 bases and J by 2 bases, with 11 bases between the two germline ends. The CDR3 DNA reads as TGTGCCAGCAGCCATAGGGGGGGGCCCTACGAGCAGTACTTC. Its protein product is CASSHRGGPYEQYF.

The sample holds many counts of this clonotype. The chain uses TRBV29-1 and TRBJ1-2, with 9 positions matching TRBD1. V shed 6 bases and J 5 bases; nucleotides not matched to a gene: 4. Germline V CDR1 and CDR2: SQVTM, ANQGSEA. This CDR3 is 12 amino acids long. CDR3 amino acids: CSVSGTGYGYTF. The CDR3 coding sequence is TGCAGCGTATCCGGGACAGGGTATGGCTACACCTTC. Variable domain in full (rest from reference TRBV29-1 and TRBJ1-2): SAVISQKPSRDICQRGTSLTIQCQVDSQVTMMFWYRQQPGQSLTLIATANQGSEATYESGFVIDKFPISRPNLTFSTLTVSNMSPEDSSIYLCSVSGTGYGYTFGSGTRLTVV.

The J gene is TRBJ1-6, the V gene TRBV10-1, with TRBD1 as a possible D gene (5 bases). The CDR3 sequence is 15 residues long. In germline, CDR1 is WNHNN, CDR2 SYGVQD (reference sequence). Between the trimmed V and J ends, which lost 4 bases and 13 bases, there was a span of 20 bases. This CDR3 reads CASSGLGTALGPLHF. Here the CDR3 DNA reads TGCGCCAGCAGTGGACTCGGGACGGCTTTAGGGCCCCTCCACTTT.

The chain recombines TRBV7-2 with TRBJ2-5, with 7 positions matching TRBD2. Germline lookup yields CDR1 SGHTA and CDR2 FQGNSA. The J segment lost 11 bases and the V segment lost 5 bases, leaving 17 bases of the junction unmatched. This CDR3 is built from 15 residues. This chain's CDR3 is CASSRDYLDGNEQYF. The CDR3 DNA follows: TGTGCCAGCAGCCGGGACTACCTTGATGGCAATGAGCAGTACTTC.

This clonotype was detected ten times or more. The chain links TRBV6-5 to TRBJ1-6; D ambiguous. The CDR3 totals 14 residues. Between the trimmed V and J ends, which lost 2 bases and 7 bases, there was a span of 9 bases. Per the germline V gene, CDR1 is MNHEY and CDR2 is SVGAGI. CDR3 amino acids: CASSYRGTNSPLHF. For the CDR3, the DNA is TGTGCCAGCAGTTACCGGGGTACCAATTCACCCCTCCACTTT.

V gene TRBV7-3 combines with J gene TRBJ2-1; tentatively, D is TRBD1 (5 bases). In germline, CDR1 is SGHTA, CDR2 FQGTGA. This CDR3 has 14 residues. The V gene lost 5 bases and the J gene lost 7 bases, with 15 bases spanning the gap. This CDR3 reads CASSPRAGLNEQFF. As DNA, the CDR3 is TGTGCCAGCAGCCCAAGGGCAGGGTTGAATGAGCAGTTCTTC.

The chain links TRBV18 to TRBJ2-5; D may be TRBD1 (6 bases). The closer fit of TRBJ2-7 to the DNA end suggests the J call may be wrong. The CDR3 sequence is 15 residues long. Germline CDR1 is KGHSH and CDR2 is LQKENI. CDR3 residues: CASSPTGVRMNEQYF. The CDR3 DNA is TGTGCCAGCTCACCGACAGGCGTCCGGATGAACGAGCAGTACTTC.

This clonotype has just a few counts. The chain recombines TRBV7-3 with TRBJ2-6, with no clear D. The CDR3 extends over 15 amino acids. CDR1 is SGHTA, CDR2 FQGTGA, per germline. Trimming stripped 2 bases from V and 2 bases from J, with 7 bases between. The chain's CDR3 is CASSLQRTGANVLTF. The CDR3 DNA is TGTGCCAGCAGCTTACAGAGAACTGGGGCCAACGTCCTGACTTTC.

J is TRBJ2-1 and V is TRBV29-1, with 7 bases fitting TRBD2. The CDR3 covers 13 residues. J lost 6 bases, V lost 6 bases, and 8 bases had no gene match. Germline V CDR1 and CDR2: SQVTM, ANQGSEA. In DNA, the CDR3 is TGCAGCGTCCTGACTAGCTTCGGCAATGAGCAGTTCTTC. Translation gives CSVLTSFGNEQFF.